The present TCR beta chain was sequenced within a study of blood T cells in healthy people across ages. The study, taken as a whole, reports: Across the age range, TCR beta diversity per million T cells fell in a roughly linear way.

This clonotype was found a few times. Its matching antigen is unknown. The second PCR ran about 6 to 11 cycles with a sample-barcoded 5' primer and J-beta primers. Unique molecular identifiers of 12 random nucleotides labeled each cDNA. TCRdb independently ran MiXCR on the 5' RACE reads; one entry per CDR3 protein. This sample yields approximately 900,000 distinct CDR3 sequences, of which just under 30% are seen a single time; 10% belongs to the top ten. These data were also reused for a study on T cells of mothers and their children. From that second work: Mothers yielded over 8.5 million CDR3 reads, children about 3.1 million each.

The specimen was blood. This TCR was recovered from a woman between 40 and 55 years old in good health.

CDR3 DNA sequence: TGTGCCAGCAGCCGCCAGTTGAGGGTGAACACTGAAGCTTTCTTT. This sequence encodes CASSRQLRVNTEAFF. The chain is built from TRBV7-2 and TRBJ1-1; the D is unclear. Trimming stripped 5 bases from V and 0 bases from J, with 13 bases between. Germline lookup yields CDR1 SGHTA and CDR2 FQGNSA. This CDR3 region has 15 residues.